These T cell receptor beta chains were read from a single sample in a study of T cells in localized non-small cell lung cancer. Only in-frame clones appear in the TCRdb table, and some are missing; sequencing was by immunoSEQ multiplex PCR. This table has about 33,000 clones, just over 85% appearing once. The sample consisted of peripheral blood, taken before any cancer treatment. These receptor sequences come from a male donor aged 60 or over with stage III lung adenocarcinoma. The CDR3 runs from the conserved cysteine through the conserved F or W.

j_gene: TRBJ2-7
v_gene: TRBV27
CDR3aa: CASSFGRETYEQYF

j_gene: TRBJ2-5
v_gene: TRBV30
CDR3aa: CAWSGTTGETQYF

j_gene: TRBJ1-5
v_gene: TRBV6-5
CDR3aa: CASSSSPNQPQHF

j_gene: TRBJ1-4
v_gene: TRBV14
CDR3aa: CASSAWTGINEKLFF

j_gene: TRBJ2-3
v_gene: TRBV5-8
CDR3aa: CASTRRLWGTDTQYF

j_gene: TRBJ1-5
v_gene: TRBV2
CDR3aa: CASSDGRSNQPQHF

j_gene: TRBJ1-2
v_gene: TRBV18
CDR3aa: CASSPWEGPNYGYTF

j_gene: TRBJ2-3
v_gene: TRBV5-1
CDR3aa: CASSLGSSTVGTDTQYF

j_gene: TRBJ1-1
v_gene: TRBV7-9
CDR3aa: CASMPWGNTEAFF

j_gene: TRBJ2-5
v_gene: TRBV5-4
CDR3aa: CASSLVSVNQETQYF

j_gene: TRBJ2-4
v_gene: TRBV2
CDR3aa: CASSEEVARAKNIQYF

j_gene: TRBJ2-4
v_gene: TRBV14
CDR3aa: CASSQGGAKNIQYF

j_gene: TRBJ1-1
v_gene: TRBV27
CDR3aa: CASSWLRGGSGAEAFF

j_gene: TRBJ2-1
v_gene: TRBV2
CDR3aa: CASSESGPAGLEQFF

j_gene: TRBJ1-2
v_gene: TRBV19
CDR3aa: CASSIQWGAGGYTF

j_gene: TRBJ1-2
v_gene: TRBV11-2
CDR3aa: CASSLTRTNYGYTF

j_gene: TRBJ2-1
v_gene: TRBV28
CDR3aa: CASSLGRVVFF

j_gene: TRBJ1-2
v_gene: TRBV7-9
CDR3aa: CASSPPSYYGYTF